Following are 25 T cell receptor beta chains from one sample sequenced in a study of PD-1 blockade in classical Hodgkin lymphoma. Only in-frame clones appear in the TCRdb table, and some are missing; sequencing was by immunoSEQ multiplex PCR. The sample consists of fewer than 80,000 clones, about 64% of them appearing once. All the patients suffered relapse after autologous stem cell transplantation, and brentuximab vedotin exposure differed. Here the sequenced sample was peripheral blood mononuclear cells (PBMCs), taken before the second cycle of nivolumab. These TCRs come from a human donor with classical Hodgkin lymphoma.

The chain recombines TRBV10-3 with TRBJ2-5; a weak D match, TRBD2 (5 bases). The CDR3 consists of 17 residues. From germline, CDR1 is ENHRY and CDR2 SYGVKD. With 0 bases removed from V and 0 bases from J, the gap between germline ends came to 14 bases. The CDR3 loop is CAISESKGGGHQETQYF. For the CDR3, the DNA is TGTGCCATCAGTGAGTCGAAAGGAGGAGGCCACCAAGAGACCCAGTACTTC.

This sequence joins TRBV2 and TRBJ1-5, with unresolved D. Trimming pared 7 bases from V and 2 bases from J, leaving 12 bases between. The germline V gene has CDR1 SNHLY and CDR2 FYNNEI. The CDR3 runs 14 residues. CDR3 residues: CASKNTLGNQPQHF. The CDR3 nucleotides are TGTGCCAGCAAAAACACGCTCGGCAATCAGCCCCAGCATTTT.

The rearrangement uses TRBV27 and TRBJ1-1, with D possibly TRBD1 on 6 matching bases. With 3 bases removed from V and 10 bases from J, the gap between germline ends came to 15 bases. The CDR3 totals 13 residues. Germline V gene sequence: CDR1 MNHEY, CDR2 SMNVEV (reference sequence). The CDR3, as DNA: TGTGCCAGCAGTTTCCCCTCAATAGGGGGAGCTTTCTTT. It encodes CASSFPSIGGAFF.

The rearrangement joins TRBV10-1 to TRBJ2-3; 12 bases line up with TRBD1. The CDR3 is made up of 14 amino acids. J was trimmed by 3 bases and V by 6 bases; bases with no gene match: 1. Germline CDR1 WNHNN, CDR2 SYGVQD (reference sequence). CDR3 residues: CASRGQGATDTQYF. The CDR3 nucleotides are TGCGCCAGCAGGGGACAGGGGGCAACAGATACGCAGTATTTT.

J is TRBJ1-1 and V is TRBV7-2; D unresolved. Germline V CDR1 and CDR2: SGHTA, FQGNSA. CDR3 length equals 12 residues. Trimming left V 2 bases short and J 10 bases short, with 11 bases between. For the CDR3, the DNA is TGTGCCAGCAGCTTATATTCTCGAGGAGCTTTCTTT. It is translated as CASSLYSRGAFF.

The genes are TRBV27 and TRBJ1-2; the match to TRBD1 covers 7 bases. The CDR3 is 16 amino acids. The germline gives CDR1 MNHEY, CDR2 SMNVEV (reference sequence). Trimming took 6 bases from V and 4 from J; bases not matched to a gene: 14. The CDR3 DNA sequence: TGTGCCAGCAGGGCGACAGGGATGGTTAGCACCTATGGCTACACCTTC. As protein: CASRATGMVSTYGYTF.

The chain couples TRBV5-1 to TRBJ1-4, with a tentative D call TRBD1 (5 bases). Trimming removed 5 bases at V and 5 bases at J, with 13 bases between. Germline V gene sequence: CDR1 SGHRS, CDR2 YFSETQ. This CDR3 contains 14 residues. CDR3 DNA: TGCGCCAGCAGAGATGGGGCAGTAAATGAAAAACTGTTTTTT. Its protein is CASRDGAVNEKLFF. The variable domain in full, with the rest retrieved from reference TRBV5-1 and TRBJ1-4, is KAGVTQTPRYLIKTRGQQVTLSCSPISGHRSVSWYQQTPGQGLQFLFEYFSETQRNKGNFPGRFSGRQFSNSRSEMNVSTLELGDSALYLCASRDGAVNEKLFFGSGTQLSVL.

The CDR3 DNA is TGTGCCAGCTCACCAAAAGGGGCAGGTCGAGAGACCCAGTACTTC. This encodes CASSPKGAGRETQYF. The chain links TRBV18 to TRBJ2-5; a weak D match, TRBD1 (5 bases). Germline-derived CDR1 and CDR2 are KGHSH and LQKENI. Trimming took 2 bases from V and 4 from J, leaving 14 bases between them. This CDR3 is built from 15 residues.

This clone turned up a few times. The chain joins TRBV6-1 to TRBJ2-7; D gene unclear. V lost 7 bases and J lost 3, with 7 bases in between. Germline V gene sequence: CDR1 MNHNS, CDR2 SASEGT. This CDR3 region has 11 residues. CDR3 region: CASTPGYEQYF. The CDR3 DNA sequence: TGTGCCAGCACCCCCGGCTACGAGCAGTACTTC.

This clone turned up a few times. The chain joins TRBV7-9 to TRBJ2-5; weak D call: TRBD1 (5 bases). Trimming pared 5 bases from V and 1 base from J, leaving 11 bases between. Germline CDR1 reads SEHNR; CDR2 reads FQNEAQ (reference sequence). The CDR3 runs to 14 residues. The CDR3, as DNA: TGTGCCAGCAGCCTTGGACACCTCCAAGAGACCCAGTACTTC. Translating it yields CASSLGHLQETQYF.

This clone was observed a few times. CDR3 sequence: CAWDRTGSSYNSPLHF. CDR3 bases: TGTGCCTGGGATCGCACAGGAAGCTCCTATAATTCACCCCTCCACTTT. The chain couples TRBV30 to TRBJ1-6, with D possibly matching TRBD1 (5 bases). V lost 5 bases, J lost 0 bases, and 14 bases lay in between. From germline, CDR1 is GTSNPN and CDR2 SVGIG (reference sequence). The CDR3 extends over 16 amino acids.

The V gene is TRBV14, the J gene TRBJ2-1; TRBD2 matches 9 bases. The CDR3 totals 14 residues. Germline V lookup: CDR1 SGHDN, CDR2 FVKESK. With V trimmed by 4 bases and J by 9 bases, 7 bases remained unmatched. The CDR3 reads CASSPSLAGIEQFF. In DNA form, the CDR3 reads TGTGCCAGCAGCCCGAGTCTAGCGGGAATTGAGCAGTTCTTC.

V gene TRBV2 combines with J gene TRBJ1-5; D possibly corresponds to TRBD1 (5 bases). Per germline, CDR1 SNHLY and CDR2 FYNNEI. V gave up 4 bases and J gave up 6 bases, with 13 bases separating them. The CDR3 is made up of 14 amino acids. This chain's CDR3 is CASSGYQGVQPQHF. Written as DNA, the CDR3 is TGTGCCAGCAGTGGGTACCAGGGCGTTCAGCCCCAGCATTTT.

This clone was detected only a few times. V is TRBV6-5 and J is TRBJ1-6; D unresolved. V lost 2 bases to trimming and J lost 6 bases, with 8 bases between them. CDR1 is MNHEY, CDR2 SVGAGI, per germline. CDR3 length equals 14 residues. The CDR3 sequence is CASSYGGVNSPLHF. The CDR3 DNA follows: TGTGCCAGCAGTTACGGCGGGGTTAATTCACCCCTCCACTTT.

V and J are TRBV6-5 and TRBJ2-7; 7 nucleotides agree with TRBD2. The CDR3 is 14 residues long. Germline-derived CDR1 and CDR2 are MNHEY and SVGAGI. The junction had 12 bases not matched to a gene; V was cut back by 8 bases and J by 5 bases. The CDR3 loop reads CASGATAGFDEQYF. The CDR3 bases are TGTGCCAGCGGGGCGACAGCGGGGTTCGACGAGCAGTACTTC.

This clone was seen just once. CDR3 in amino acids: CASMTSGTGGRQPQHF. The CDR3 DNA follows: TGTGCCAGTATGACGTCCGGGACAGGGGGACGACAGCCCCAGCATTTT. The chain uses TRBV19 and TRBJ1-5; 11 nucleotides align to TRBD1. CDR3 size: 16 residues. Germline V gives CDR1 LNHDA, CDR2 SQIVND (reference sequence). The junction had 12 bases not matched to a gene; V was cut back by 7 bases and J by 7 bases.

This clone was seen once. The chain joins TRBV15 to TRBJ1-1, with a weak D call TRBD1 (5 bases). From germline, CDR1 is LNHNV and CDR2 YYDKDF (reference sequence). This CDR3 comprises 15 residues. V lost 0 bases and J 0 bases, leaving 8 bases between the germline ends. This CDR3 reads CATSRDRGLNTEAFF. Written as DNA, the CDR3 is TGTGCCACCAGCAGAGATCGGGGGTTGAACACTGAAGCTTTCTTT. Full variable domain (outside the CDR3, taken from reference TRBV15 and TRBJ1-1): DAMVIQNPRYQVTQFGKPVTLSCSQTLNHNVMYWYQQKSSQAPKLLFHYYDKDFNNEADTPDNFQSRRPNTSFCFLDIRSPGLGDTAMYLCATSRDRGLNTEAFFGQGTRLTVV.

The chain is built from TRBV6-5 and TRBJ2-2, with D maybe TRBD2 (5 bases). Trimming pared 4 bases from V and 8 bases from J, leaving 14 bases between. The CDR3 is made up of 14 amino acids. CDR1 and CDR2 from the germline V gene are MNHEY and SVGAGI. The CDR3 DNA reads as TGTGCCAGCAGTTTTGGACGGGGAGTAGGGGAGCTGTTTTTT. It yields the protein CASSFGRGVGELFF.

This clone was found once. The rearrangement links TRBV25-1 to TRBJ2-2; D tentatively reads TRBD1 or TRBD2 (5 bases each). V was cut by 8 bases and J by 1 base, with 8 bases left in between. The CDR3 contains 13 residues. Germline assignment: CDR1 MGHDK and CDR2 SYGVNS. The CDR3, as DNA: TGTGCCAGCGGGACGGAGAACACCGGGGAGCTGTTTTTT. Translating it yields CASGTENTGELFF.

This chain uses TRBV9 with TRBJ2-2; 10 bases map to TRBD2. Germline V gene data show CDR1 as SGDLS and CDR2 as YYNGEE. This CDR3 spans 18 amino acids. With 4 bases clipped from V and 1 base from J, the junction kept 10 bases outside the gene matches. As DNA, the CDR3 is TGTGCCAGCAGCACCTGGACTAGCGGCCGCTTGAACACCGGGGAGCTGTTTTTT. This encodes CASSTWTSGRLNTGELFF.

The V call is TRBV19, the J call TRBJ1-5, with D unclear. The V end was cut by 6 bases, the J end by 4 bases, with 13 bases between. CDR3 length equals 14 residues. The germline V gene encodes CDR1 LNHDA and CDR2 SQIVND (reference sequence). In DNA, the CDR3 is TGTGCCAGTAGCCTCGGGCTTCTAAATCAGCCCCAGCATTTT. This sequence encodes CASSLGLLNQPQHF.

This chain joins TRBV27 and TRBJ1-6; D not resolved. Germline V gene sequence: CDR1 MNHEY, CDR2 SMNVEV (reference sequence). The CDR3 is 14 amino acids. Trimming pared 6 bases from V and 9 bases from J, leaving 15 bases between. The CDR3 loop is CASSSQALGSPLHF. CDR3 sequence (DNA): TGTGCCAGCAGCTCCCAAGCCTTAGGTTCACCCCTCCACTTT.

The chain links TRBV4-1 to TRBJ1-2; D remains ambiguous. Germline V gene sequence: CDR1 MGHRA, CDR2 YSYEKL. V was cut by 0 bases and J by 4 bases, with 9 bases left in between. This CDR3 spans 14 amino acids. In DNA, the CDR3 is TGCGCCAGCAGCCAAGAACGCGCGATCTATGGCTACACCTTC. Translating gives CASSQERAIYGYTF.

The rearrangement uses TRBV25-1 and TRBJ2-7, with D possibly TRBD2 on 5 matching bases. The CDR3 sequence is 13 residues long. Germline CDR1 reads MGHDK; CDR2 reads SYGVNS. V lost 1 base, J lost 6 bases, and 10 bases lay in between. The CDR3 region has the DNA TGTGCCAGCAGTGAATTCGGCAGCGGCGAGCAGTACTTC. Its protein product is CASSEFGSGEQYF.

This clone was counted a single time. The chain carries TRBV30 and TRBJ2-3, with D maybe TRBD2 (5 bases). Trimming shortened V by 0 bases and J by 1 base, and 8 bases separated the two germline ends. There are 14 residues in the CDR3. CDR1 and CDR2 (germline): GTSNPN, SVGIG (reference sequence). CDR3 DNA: TGTGCCTGGAGTGTAGGACTCCGCACAGATACGCAGTATTTT. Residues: CAWSVGLRTDTQYF.